This TCR beta chain was identified during a study of T cells in Graves' hyperthyroidism and ophthalmopathy. The CDR3 sequence is 15 residues long. Trimming removed 7 bases at V and 5 bases at J, with 17 bases between. The source material, RNA transcripts, was used to amplify TCR beta CDR3 regions. HTBI primers were used for first-round RT-PCR of the TCR CDR3. TCRdb recomputed calls from the multiplex PCR reads with MiXCR, one row per CDR3 protein. The table includes about 840,000 distinct CDR3 sequences, more than 30% detected once. The sample was blood. The receptor was isolated from a man aged 18 to 29 with Graves' hyperthyroidism. The chain couples TRBV12-3 or TRBV12-4 to TRBJ2-2, with TRBD1 as a possible D gene (7 bases). CDR3 loop: CASILEGARTGELFF. The CDR3 DNA sequence: TGTGCCAGCATCCTGGAGGGGGCGCGAACCGGGGAGCTGTTTTTT.